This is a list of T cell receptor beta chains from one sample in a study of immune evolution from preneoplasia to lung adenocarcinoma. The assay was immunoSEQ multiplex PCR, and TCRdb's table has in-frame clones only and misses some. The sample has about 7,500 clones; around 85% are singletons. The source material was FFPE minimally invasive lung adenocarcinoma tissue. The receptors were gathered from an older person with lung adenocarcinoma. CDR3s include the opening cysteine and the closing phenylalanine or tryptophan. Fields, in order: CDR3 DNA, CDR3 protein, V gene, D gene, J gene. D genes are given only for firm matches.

TGTGCCAGCTCACGGACAGGGGGCGCCTACGAGCAGTACTTC,CASSRTGGAYEQYF,TRBV18,TRBD1,TRBJ2-7
TGTGCCACCAGCAGAGTCGGCCAGGGTAGAGATACGCAGTATTTT,CATSRVGQGRDTQYF,TRBV15,.,TRBJ2-3
TGTGCCAGCAGGGGAATGACTGAAGCTTTCTTT,CASRGMTEAFF,TRBV6-1,.,TRBJ1-1
TGCAGCGTTGTTATGAGAGGCACAGATACGCAGTATTTT,CSVVMRGTDTQYF,TRBV29-1,.,TRBJ2-3
TGCGCCAGCAGACCAGAACCCACAGATACGCAGTATTTT,CASRPEPTDTQYF,TRBV5-1,.,TRBJ2-3
TGCGCCAGCCAAAGGACTAGCTTAGGGAATGAGCAGTTCTTC,CASQRTSLGNEQFF,TRBV5-1,TRBD2,TRBJ2-1
TGTGCCAGCAGCTTAGGGCCCACAGGGGCCGAAAAACTGTTTTTT,CASSLGPTGAEKLFF,TRBV5-5,TRBD1,TRBJ1-4
TGTGCCAGTTCGGGATCTGGAAACACCATATATTTT,CASSGSGNTIYF,TRBV6-5,.,TRBJ1-3
TGTGCCAGCAGCTTGGGACAGGGACAGCCCCAGCATTTT,CASSLGQGQPQHF,TRBV5-4,TRBD1,TRBJ1-5
TGCGCCAGCAGCTCCGGGACAGCGAACACTGAAGCTTTCTTT,CASSSGTANTEAFF,TRBV5-1,TRBD1,TRBJ1-1